This T cell receptor beta chain comes out of a study of blood T cells in healthy people across ages. Overall study context: Template switching caught about one barcoded beta molecule for each two T cells.

Per sample, a minimum of 6.5 million PBMCs were isolated. Study findings and constraints: Higher diversity, along with more naive CD4+ cells, distinguished long-lived donors from aged donors. Per million T cells, the diversity of TCR beta decreased roughly linearly as age advanced.

Alongside a J-beta primer mix, a sample-barcoded 5' primer served in a second PCR lasting about 6 to 11 cycles. A single record per CDR3 protein comes from TCRdb applying MiXCR to the 5' RACE reads. The table lists some 700,000 distinct CDR3 sequences, approximately 39% of them singletons. Comment on this clonotype: The antigen is not known.

Looked up from germline, CDR1 is MDHEN and CDR2 is SYDVKM. Trimming took 8 bases from V and 5 from J, leaving 9 bases between them. The CDR3 spans 12 residues. The chain joins TRBV28 to TRBJ2-2; tentatively, D is TRBD1 (5 bases). Sequenced input: blood. This clonotype was sampled from a woman aged 55-69 years in good health. The CDR3 DNA is TGTGCCAGCCAGGGCGTAACCGGGGAGCTGTTTTTT. Amino acids: CASQGVTGELFF.